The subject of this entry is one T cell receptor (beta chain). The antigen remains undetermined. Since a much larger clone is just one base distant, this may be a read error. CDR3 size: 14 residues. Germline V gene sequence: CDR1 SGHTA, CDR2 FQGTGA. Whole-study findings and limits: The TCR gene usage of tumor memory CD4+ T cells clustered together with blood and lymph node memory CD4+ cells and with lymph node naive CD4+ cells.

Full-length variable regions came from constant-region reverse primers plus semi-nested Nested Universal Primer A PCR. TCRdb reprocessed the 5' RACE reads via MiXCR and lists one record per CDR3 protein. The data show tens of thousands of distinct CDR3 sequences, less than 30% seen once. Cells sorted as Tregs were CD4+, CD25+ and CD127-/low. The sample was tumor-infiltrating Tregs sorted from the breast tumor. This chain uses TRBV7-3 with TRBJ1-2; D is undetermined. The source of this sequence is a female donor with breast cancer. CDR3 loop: CTSSLTHKGYGYTF. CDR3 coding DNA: TGTACCAGCAGCTTAACGCACAAAGGCTATGGCTACACCTTC.